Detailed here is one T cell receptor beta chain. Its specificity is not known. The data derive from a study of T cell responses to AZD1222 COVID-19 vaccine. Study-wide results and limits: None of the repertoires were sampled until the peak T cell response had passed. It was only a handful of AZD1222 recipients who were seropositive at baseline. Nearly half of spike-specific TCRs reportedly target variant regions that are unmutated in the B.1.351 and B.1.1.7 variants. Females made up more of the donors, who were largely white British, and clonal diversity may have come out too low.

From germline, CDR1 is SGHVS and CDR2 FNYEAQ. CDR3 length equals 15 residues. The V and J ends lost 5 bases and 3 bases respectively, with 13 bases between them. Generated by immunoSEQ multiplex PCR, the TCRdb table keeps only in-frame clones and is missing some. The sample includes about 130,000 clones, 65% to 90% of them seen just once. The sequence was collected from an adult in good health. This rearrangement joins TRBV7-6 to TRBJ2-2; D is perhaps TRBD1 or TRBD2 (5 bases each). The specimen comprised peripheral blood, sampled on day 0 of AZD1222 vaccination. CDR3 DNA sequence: TGTGCCAGCAGCCCCGGGACGGCGTACACCGGGGAGCTGTTTTTT. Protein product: CASSPGTAYTGELFF.